A single sample is the source of the 29 T cell receptor beta chains below, sequenced in a study of Ad26.COV2.S vaccination and SARS-CoV-2 variants. Described treatment: roughly 18 received Ad26.COV2.S at low or high dose, single or two shots; about 5 received placebo; per-sample allocation not given. The investigators took samples on day 63 after the first vaccine or placebo injection. TCRdb's copy holds only in-frame clones and misses some; the assay was immunoSEQ multiplex PCR. The repertoire holds 350,000 to 500,000 clones, roughly 89% seen once, with over 2% in the top ten. The sample in question was peripheral blood, obtained in a trial of Ad26.COV2.S vaccine versus placebo. These receptors were collected from a person aged 18-65 years who received the Ad26.COV2.S COVID-19 vaccine or a placebo.

The chain combines TRBV5-1 with TRBJ1-4; 8 nucleotides agree with TRBD1. V lost 2 bases, J lost 5 bases, and 5 bases stayed unmatched. Germline V gene lookup returns CDR1 SGHRS and CDR2 YFSETQ. The CDR3 runs 15 residues. The CDR3 nucleotides read TGCGCCAGCAGCTTACCGACAGGGGTGAATGAAAAACTGTTTTTT. Amino acids: CASSLPTGVNEKLFF. The variable domain in full, with the rest retrieved from reference TRBV5-1 and TRBJ1-4, is KAGVTQTPRYLIKTRGQQVTLSCSPISGHRSVSWYQQTPGQGLQFLFEYFSETQRNKGNFPGRFSGRQFSNSRSEMNVSTLELGDSALYLCASSLPTGVNEKLFFGSGTQLSVL.

The gene calls are TRBV19 and TRBJ2-7; tentative D call: TRBD1 (5 bases). V was shortened by 7 bases and J by 4 bases, with 14 bases between the two germline ends. This CDR3 is built from 13 residues. Germline CDR1 LNHDA, CDR2 SQIVND (reference sequence). The CDR3 spells CASTDDRLYEQYF. DNA of the CDR3: TGTGCCAGTACAGACGACAGATTATACGAGCAGTACTTC.

The chain joins TRBV5-1 to TRBJ2-3; D may be TRBD1 or TRBD2 (6 bases each). Looked up from germline, CDR1 is SGHRS and CDR2 is YFSETQ. This CDR3 is 14 amino acids long. The V gene lost 4 bases and the J gene lost 1 base, with 10 bases spanning the gap. The CDR3 protein is CASSARGGTDTQYF. CDR3 in DNA: TGCGCCAGCAGCGCTAGGGGGGGCACAGATACGCAGTATTTT.

The gene calls are TRBV5-8 and TRBJ1-5, with D unresolved. The V and J ends lost 0 bases and 5 bases respectively, with 6 bases between them. The CDR3 contains 13 residues. Germline V gene lookup returns CDR1 SGHTS and CDR2 YDEGEE. CDR3 DNA sequence: TGTGCCAGCAGCTTGGAGAGGGATCAGCCCCAGCATTTT. Translating gives CASSLERDQPQHF.

The V call is TRBV29-1, the J call TRBJ2-3; TRBD1 aligns across 7 bases. Germline loops: CDR1 SQVTM, CDR2 ANQGSEA. Germline trimming cut 5 bases from V and 1 base from J; bases unmatched to any gene: 3. The CDR3 extends over 13 amino acids. The CDR3 bases are TGCAGCGTTCGACAGGGCGGCACAGATACGCAGTATTTT. This encodes CSVRQGGTDTQYF.

V is TRBV4-3 and J is TRBJ1-1, with TRBD1 matching 7 bases. Germline CDR1 is LGHNA and CDR2 is YSLEER. Trimming cost V 6 bases and J 3 bases; bases outside gene matches: 7. This CDR3 spans 14 amino acids. CDR3: CASSRRDRDTEAFF. CDR3 bases: TGCGCCAGCAGTCGCCGGGACAGAGACACTGAAGCTTTCTTT.

The sample holds one count of this clone. CDR3 DNA: TGTGCCAGCAGCGTAGTCGTGGACACTGAAGCTTTCTTT. Protein sequence: CASSVVVDTEAFF. This chain uses TRBV9 with TRBJ1-1; no reliable D call. Germline V lookup: CDR1 SGDLS, CDR2 YYNGEE. The germline V and J ends were trimmed by 0 bases and 3 bases, with 6 bases remaining between them. The CDR3 is 13 amino acids.

The genes are TRBV6-5 and TRBJ1-1; D is undetermined. The CDR3 is 12 amino acids. V lost 6 bases and J lost 3, with 8 bases in between. The germline V gene has CDR1 MNHEY and CDR2 SVGAGI. The CDR3 bases are TGTGCCAGCAGCAACAGTTACACTGAAGCTTTCTTT. Its protein is CASSNSYTEAFF.

V is TRBV7-9 and J is TRBJ1-1, with a tentative D call TRBD1 (5 bases). Germline V gives CDR1 SEHNR, CDR2 FQNEAQ (reference sequence). The CDR3 length is 13 residues. V gave up 0 bases and J gave up 10 bases, with 12 bases separating them. CDR3 region: CASSLAGAMGAFF. The CDR3 nucleotides read TGTGCCAGCAGCTTAGCAGGGGCTATGGGAGCTTTCTTT.

The chain uses TRBV7-9 and TRBJ1-2; tentative D call: TRBD1 (5 bases). Per the germline V gene, CDR1 is SEHNR and CDR2 is FQNEAQ (reference sequence). The CDR3 contains 12 residues. Deletions cut 1 base from V and 10 bases from J, with 10 bases between. The CDR3 DNA reads as TGTGCCAGCAGCTTAGTGGGGCTACCCTACACCTTC. Its translation: CASSLVGLPYTF.

In DNA, the CDR3 is TGTGCCAGCAGCGTAAGGGGGCCGGGCTCACCCCTCCACTTT. Translated, it gives CASSVRGPGSPLHF. The V and J genes are TRBV9 and TRBJ1-6; TRBD1 matches at 7 bases. The V segment lost 1 base and the J segment 10 bases; nucleotides outside the gene matches: 5. Germline V gene sequence: CDR1 SGDLS, CDR2 YYNGEE. The CDR3 totals 14 residues.

V gene TRBV9 combines with J gene TRBJ1-6; D uncertain. CDR1 and CDR2 (germline): SGDLS, YYNGEE. V was shortened by 0 bases and J by 15 bases, with 13 bases between the two germline ends. The CDR3 is made up of 13 amino acids. CDR3 sequence reads: CASSVAADAILHF. In DNA, the CDR3 is TGTGCCAGCAGCGTAGCGGCCGATGCTATCCTCCACTTT.

This rearrangement joins TRBV4-3 to TRBJ1-2; D might be TRBD1 (6 bases). Looked up from germline, CDR1 is LGHNA and CDR2 is YSLEER. Trimming left V 1 base short and J 4 bases short, with 16 bases between. The CDR3 is 16 amino acids. Here the CDR3 DNA reads TGCGCCAGCAGCCAAGCCGGACAGCGTTATAGCTATGGCTACACCTTC. Encoded protein: CASSQAGQRYSYGYTF.

The V call is TRBV7-2, the J call TRBJ1-2; possible D gene TRBD1, 6 bases. The CDR3 is 15 amino acids. CDR1 is SGHTA and CDR2 is FQGNSA in the germline V gene. V dropped 0 bases and J dropped 3 bases, with 11 bases sitting between them. CDR3 residues: CASSLAWGPDYGYTF. DNA for the CDR3: TGTGCCAGCAGCTTAGCGTGGGGGCCCGACTATGGCTACACCTTC. Complete variable domain (other parts from reference TRBV7-2 and TRBJ1-2): GAGVSQSPSNKVTEKGKDVELRCDPISGHTALYWYRQSLGQGLEFLIYFQGNSAPDKSGLPSDRFSAERTGGSVSTLTIQRTQQEDSAVYLCASSLAWGPDYGYTFGSGTRLTVV.

The chain employs TRBV7-8 and TRBJ2-7; 9 positions match TRBD1. The CDR3 totals 13 residues. Per the germline V gene, CDR1 is SGHVS and CDR2 is FQNEAQ. The trim removed 4 bases at V and 3 bases at J, leaving 1 base unmatched. The CDR3 reads CASSWGQGYEQYV. The CDR3 coding sequence is TGTGCCAGCAGCTGGGGACAGGGCTACGAGCAGTACGTC.

The chain employs TRBV4-1 and TRBJ1-2; D uncertain. CDR3 length equals 15 residues. V was clipped by 2 bases and J by 7 bases, with 17 bases between them. The germline V gene encodes CDR1 MGHRA and CDR2 YSYEKL. CDR3 amino acids: CASSQFHLTGPGYTF. The CDR3 coding sequence is TGCGCCAGCAGCCAATTCCATTTGACTGGCCCTGGCTACACCTTC.

The chain couples TRBV9 to TRBJ1-3, with unresolved D. V lost 4 bases and J 1 base, leaving 9 bases between the germline ends. The CDR3 extends over 14 amino acids. CDR1 SGDLS and CDR2 YYNGEE come from the germline V gene. Here the CDR3 reads CASSPEISGNTIYF. The CDR3 DNA sequence: TGTGCCAGCAGCCCAGAAATATCTGGAAACACCATATATTTT.

The chain employs TRBV28 and TRBJ1-4, with D perhaps matching TRBD1 (5 bases). V was trimmed by 6 bases and J by 6 bases, leaving 11 bases between them. The CDR3 consists of 13 residues. Germline CDR1 is MDHEN and CDR2 is SYDVKM. The CDR3 region is CASRGGGDEKLFF. CDR3 bases: TGTGCCAGCAGGGGGGGAGGGGATGAAAAACTGTTTTTT.

The genes are TRBV5-8 and TRBJ2-7; D is uncertain. Looked up from germline, CDR1 is SGHTS and CDR2 is YDEGEE. This CDR3 comprises 19 residues. V shed 0 bases and J shed 5 bases, with 27 bases lying between them. CDR3 nucleotides: TGTGCCAGCAGCTTGGCCGGCACAGATGGGCCCGTGATTAGGAACGAGCAGTACGTC. As protein: CASSLAGTDGPVIRNEQYV.

The gene calls are TRBV28 and TRBJ2-3; perhaps TRBD1 as D (6 bases). Germline CDR1 is MDHEN and CDR2 is SYDVKM. The CDR3 runs 13 residues. CDR3 nucleotide sequence: TGTGCTTCAGGGGTCCACATCACAGATACGCAGTATTTT. It yields the protein CASGVHITDTQYF.

The chain links TRBV28 to TRBJ2-1; 7 bases are shared with TRBD2. The CDR3 is 15 amino acids. CDR1 is MDHEN and CDR2 is SYDVKM in the germline V gene. V lost 2 bases to trimming and J lost 4 bases; unmatched junction nucleotides: 5. For the CDR3, the DNA is TGTGCCAGCAGTTTAGGGGGGGGAGTGTACAATGAGCAGTTCTTC. It is translated as CASSLGGGVYNEQFF.

The chain recombines TRBV5-1 with TRBJ2-6; a weak D match, TRBD1 (5 bases). This CDR3 spans 15 amino acids. Germline CDR1 and CDR2: SGHRS and YFSETQ. Between the trimmed V and J ends, which lost 7 bases and 0 bases, there was a span of 11 bases. CDR3 in amino acids: CASGTGNSGANVLTF. The CDR3 DNA reads as TGCGCCAGCGGTACAGGTAACTCTGGGGCCAACGTCCTGACTTTC.

This clone is a singleton in its sample. A much larger clone lies one base from this, so it may be a read error. This specimen includes other DNA sequences encoding the same CDR3. The V call is TRBV11-2, the J call TRBJ2-3; D is uncertain. V shed 3 bases and J shed 3 bases, with 1 base lying between them. Germline CDR1 reads SGHAT; CDR2 reads FQNNGV. The CDR3 has 11 amino acids. The CDR3 DNA reads TGTGCCAGCAGCTTTACAGATACGCAGTATTTT. As protein: CASSFTDTQYF.

The rearrangement joins TRBV27 to TRBJ2-1; 8 nucleotides match TRBD2. CDR3 length: 14 amino acids. CDR1 is MNHEY, CDR2 SMNVEV, per germline (reference sequence). V shed 7 bases, J shed 5 bases, and the junction held 7 bases outside the gene matches. CDR3 coding DNA: TGTGCCAGCACTCAAGCGGGGGAAGACAATGAGCAGTTCTTC. Residues: CASTQAGEDNEQFF.

V and J are TRBV11-2 and TRBJ2-5, with 11 bases that match TRBD2. CDR1 and CDR2 from the germline V gene are SGHAT and FQNNGV. V lost 5 bases, J lost 2 bases, and 4 bases stayed unmatched. This CDR3 has 15 amino acids. This CDR3 reads CASSARTSGQETQYF. The DNA of the CDR3 is TGTGCCAGCAGCGCCCGGACTAGCGGGCAAGAGACCCAGTACTTC.

The chain carries TRBV10-1 and TRBJ2-7, with 8 bases that match TRBD2. Germline assignment: CDR1 WNHNN and CDR2 SYGVQD (reference sequence). The CDR3 is 17 amino acids. The V and J ends lost 3 bases and 2 bases, in that order; junction bases with no gene match: 12. The CDR3 DNA is TGCGCCAGCAGTGAATCCGCCGGCGGGAGGTTTCCCTACGAGCAGTACGTC. It specifies CASSESAGGRFPYEQYV.

This clone was seen once. V gene TRBV5-5 combines with J gene TRBJ2-5, with D unclear. The CDR3 runs 13 residues. Trimming took off 2 bases at V and 2 bases at J, with 7 bases between the two ends. Germline-derived CDR1 and CDR2 are SGHKS and YYEKEE (reference sequence). CDR3 sequence reads: CASSFTAQETQYF. The CDR3 DNA follows: TGTGCCAGCAGCTTTACAGCTCAAGAGACCCAGTACTTC.

This clone was seen only once. DNA of the CDR3: TGTGCCAGCAGCTTAGAGGGCAGAAAGGACACTGAAGCTTTCTTT. Residues: CASSLEGRKDTEAFF. The rearrangement joins TRBV7-9 to TRBJ1-1; D not resolved. Germline V gene data show CDR1 as SEHNR and CDR2 as FQNEAQ (reference sequence). Trimming removed 1 base from V and 3 bases from J, with 12 bases in between. The CDR3 spans 15 residues.

The genes are TRBV6-1 and TRBJ1-6, with unresolved D. From germline, CDR1 is MNHNS and CDR2 SASEGT. With 3 bases removed from V and 10 bases from J, the gap between germline ends came to 13 bases. The CDR3 is 14 amino acids. CDR3 sequence reads: CASSDQNVGSPLHF. CDR3 in DNA: TGTGCCAGCAGTGACCAGAACGTAGGCTCACCCCTCCACTTT.